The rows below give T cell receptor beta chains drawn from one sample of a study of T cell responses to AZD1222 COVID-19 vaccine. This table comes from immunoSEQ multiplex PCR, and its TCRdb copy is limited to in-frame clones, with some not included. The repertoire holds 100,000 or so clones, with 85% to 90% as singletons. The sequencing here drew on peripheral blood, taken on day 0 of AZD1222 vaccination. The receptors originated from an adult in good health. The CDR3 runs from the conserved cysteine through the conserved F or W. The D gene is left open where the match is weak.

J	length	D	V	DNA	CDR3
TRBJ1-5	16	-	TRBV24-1	TGTGCCACCAGTGAACCCGACAGGATAAAGGGTCAGCCCCAGCATTTT	CATSEPDRIKGQPQHF
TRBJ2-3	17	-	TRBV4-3	TGCGCCAGCAGCCAAGATGAACGGGAGCGTAACACAGATACGCAGTATTTT	CASSQDERERNTDTQYF
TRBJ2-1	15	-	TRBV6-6	TGTGCCAGCAGAGGTGGCAAGTTAGGTTACAATGAGCAGTTCTTC	CASRGGKLGYNEQFF
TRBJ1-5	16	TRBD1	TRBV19	TGTGCCAGTAGTTCGATCCGGGACAGGGGTTTTCAGCCCCAGCATTTT	CASSSIRDRGFQPQHF
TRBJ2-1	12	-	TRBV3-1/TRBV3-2	TGTGCCAGCAGCCAAGGAACTAGTAGGGGACTCTTC	CASSQGTSRGLF
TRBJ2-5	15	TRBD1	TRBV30	TGTGCCTGGAGTCACGGGACAGGGGGCTTGGAGACCCAGTACTTC	CAWSHGTGGLETQYF
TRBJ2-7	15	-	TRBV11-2	TGTGCCAGCAGCCCCACCGATGGACACTCCTACGAGCAGTACTTC	CASSPTDGHSYEQYF
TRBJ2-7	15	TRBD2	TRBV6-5	TGTGCCAGCAGTTCTCCTAGCGGGTGGGGATACGAGCAGTACTTC	CASSSPSGWGYEQYF
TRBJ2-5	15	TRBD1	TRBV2	TGTGCCAGCAGTGAAGACAGGGGTGTGGGAGAGACCCAGTACTTC	CASSEDRGVGETQYF
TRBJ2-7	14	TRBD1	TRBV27	TGTGCCAGCAGCCGGACAGGGGGCTCCTACGAGCAGTACTTC	CASSRTGGSYEQYF
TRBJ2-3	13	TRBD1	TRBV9	TGTGCCAGTCGGGCAGGGGGTAAAGATACGCAGTATTTT	CASRAGGKDTQYF
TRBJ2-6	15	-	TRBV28	TGTGCCAGCAGACGGACGGTCTCTGGGGCCAACGTCCTGACTTTC	CASRRTVSGANVLTF
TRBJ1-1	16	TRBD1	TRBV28	TGTGCCAGCAGTCGGGGGACAGGGGTCTTGAACACTGAAGCTTTCTTT	CASSRGTGVLNTEAFF
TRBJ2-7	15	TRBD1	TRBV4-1	TGCGCCAGCAGCCAAGAATGGGACAGTTCCTACGAGCAGTACTTC	CASSQEWDSSYEQYF
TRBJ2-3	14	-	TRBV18	TGTGCCAGCTCACCAGAATCTAGCACAGATACGCAGTATTTT	CASSPESSTDTQYF
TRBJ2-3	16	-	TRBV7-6	TGTGCCAGCAGCTTAATTCAGCAGGGTGCCACAGATACGCAGTATTTT	CASSLIQQGATDTQYF
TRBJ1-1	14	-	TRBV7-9	TGTGCCAGCAGCTTAGAGAGAATAGTGTCTGAAGCTTTCTTT	CASSLERIVSEAFF
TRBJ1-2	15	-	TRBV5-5	TGTGCCAGCAGCTTCGGACGGCCTCCAAACTATGGCTACACCTTC	CASSFGRPPNYGYTF
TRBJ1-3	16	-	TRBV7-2	TGTGCCAGCAGCTTAGCTGGGCAAGCTTCTGGAAACACCATATATTTT	CASSLAGQASGNTIYF
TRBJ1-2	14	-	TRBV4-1	TGCGCCAGCAGCCAAGATTGGGGGTTGCATGGCTACACCTTC	CASSQDWGLHGYTF